One sample yielded the 8 T cell receptor beta chains listed below, sequenced in a study of T cell repertoires in cytomegalovirus infection. Each CDR3 protein is one row after TCRdb ran MiXCR on the reads. The table records approximately 76,000 distinct CDR3 sequences, approximately 40% of them present only once. The antigens for these receptors are not known. This material consisted of CD8+ T cells from cultured PBMCs, taken from culture after CMV antigen stimulation. Source of these receptors: a human donor in good health (CMV status not recorded). Some clones in this sample may be carry-over from other donors' samples.

This chain uses TRBV4-3 with TRBJ1-4; D gene unclear. The CDR3 extends over 15 amino acids. Trimming took 5 bases from V and 0 from J, leaving 10 bases between them. The germline V gene encodes CDR1 LGHNA and CDR2 YSLEER. CDR3 in DNA: TGCGCCAGCAGCACACGGACTGCAACTAATGAAAAACTGTTTTTT. Residues: CASSTRTATNEKLFF.

The V call is TRBV6-1, the J call TRBJ2-3, with D possibly being TRBD2 (6 bases). Germline-derived CDR1 and CDR2 are MNHNS and SASEGT. CDR3 length equals 17 residues. V dropped 2 bases and J dropped 4 bases, with 19 bases sitting between them. The DNA for the CDR3 is TGTGCCAGCAGTGAAAAGGCGGGACTCCTCACCCCAGATACGCAGTATTTT. It is translated as CASSEKAGLLTPDTQYF.

This clonotype has just a few counts. The chain joins TRBV28 to TRBJ2-1; D perhaps matches TRBD1 (5 bases). This CDR3 comprises 16 residues. Germline values: CDR1 MDHEN, CDR2 SYDVKM. V gave up 3 bases and J gave up 2 bases, with 14 bases separating them. This CDR3 is CASSFVQGMPYNEQFF. DNA of the CDR3: TGTGCCAGCAGTTTTGTCCAGGGAATGCCCTACAATGAGCAGTTCTTC.

This clonotype was found a few times. The chain links TRBV19 to TRBJ2-7; D unresolved. The CDR3 length is 10 residues. Trimming cost V 7 bases and J 3 bases, with 4 bases left between them. The germline gives CDR1 LNHDA, CDR2 SQIVND (reference sequence). CDR3 in amino acids: CASTIYEQYF. Written as DNA, the CDR3 is TGTGCCAGTACTATCTACGAGCAGTACTTC.

This clonotype has only a few counts. The chain joins TRBV20-1 to TRBJ2-7; 7 nucleotides agree with TRBD2. Germline V gives CDR1 DFQATT, CDR2 SNEGSKA (reference sequence). V dropped 3 bases and J dropped 3; count of bases not matched to a gene: 5. The CDR3 is made up of 13 amino acids. CDR3 DNA sequence: TGCAGTGCTAGGGACGGGGGGTTCTACGAGCAGTACTTC. Its protein product is CSARDGGFYEQYF.

The chain combines TRBV10-3 with TRBJ1-5, with unresolved D. Germline CDR1 and CDR2: ENHRY and SYGVKD. Trimming shortened V by 0 bases and J by 3 bases, and 9 bases separated the two germline ends. The length of the CDR3 is 15 residues. The CDR3 coding sequence is TGTGCCATCAGTGAGTCTGCGGGGATCAATCAGCCCCAGCATTTT. It translates to CAISESAGINQPQHF.

CDR3: CASSYSIVPGQKTYEQYF. The DNA of the CDR3 is TGTGCCAGCAGTTACTCGATCGTCCCGGGACAGAAAACCTACGAGCAGTACTTC. The chain uses TRBV6-8 and TRBJ2-7; the match to TRBD1 covers 7 bases. Trimming cost V 0 bases and J 2 bases; bases outside gene matches: 13. Germline CDR1 reads MNHGY; CDR2 reads SAAAGT. The CDR3 totals 18 residues.

This clonotype has a handful of counts. The gene calls are TRBV6-5 and TRBJ1-1; no definite D call. The CDR3 has 11 residues. The V end was cut by 7 bases, the J end by 9 bases, with 12 bases between. The germline V gene has CDR1 MNHEY and CDR2 SVGAGI. CDR3 nucleotide sequence: TGTGCCAGCAATGGACCTTTCCAAGCTTTCTTT. It specifies CASNGPFQAFF.